The TCR beta chain described here comes from a study of blood T cells in healthy people across ages (dated by TCRdb to about 2015). Turning to the overall study: In model experiments, template switching captured about one uniquely barcoded TCR beta cDNA molecule for every two T cells. The study measured age-related changes in TCR beta repertoire diversity using deep sequencing normalized with unique cDNA molecular identifiers. Four age groups were formed from the donors: young (average 16 years), middle-aged (approximately 40), aged (roughly 59) and long-lived (less than 85). To avoid experimental bias, donors of different ages were spread randomly across the sequencing lanes. Using the same blood draw, the study looked at two additional independent replicas of 1 million unique cDNA reads for two donors, one aged 18 to 30 and the other aged 80 or older. Study-level results and caveats: Observed TCR beta diversity per million T cells fell roughly linearly with age, and a significant reduction was already apparent by age roughly 40. Bulk unsorted PBMC profiling prevented conclusive comparison of naive and antigen-experienced compartments. Estimates of total diversity based on one million sequenced T cells were regarded as lower bounds and as underestimates. The long-lived group showed more naive CD4+ T cells, fewer expanded clones and increased TCR diversity than the aged group, suggesting age selection. The percentage of naive T cells measured by flow cytometry correlated strongly with observed TCR beta diversity. Because the CMV infection status of the donors was unknown, age-related changes in expanded clonotypes may potentially have been confounded.

The donors were 40 or so Caucasian individuals from Russia, aged roughly 6 to 100 years, who were systemically healthy. Around 10 milliliters of peripheral blood were collected from each donor into EDTA-treated Vacutainer tubes. PBMCs were isolated by Ficoll-Paque density-gradient centrifugation, with at least 6 million obtained per sample. Total RNA, at least 5 micrograms per sample, was extracted from PBMCs with Trizol reagent. The percentages of naive CD45RAhigh/CD27high T cells were determined by flow cytometry on a PBMC aliquot from every donor. A note on this clonotype: What antigen it recognizes has not been identified. No much larger clone exists at a distance of one base, and base qualities are not known.

Library construction relied on 5' RACE. A second PCR of roughly 6 to 11 cycles was run with a J-beta primer mix and a sample-barcoded 5' primer. A unique molecular identifier was introduced onto each TCR beta cDNA molecule by a template-switch 5' adaptor carrying 12 random nucleotides. Each sample yielded at least 3 million CDR3-containing paired-end reads. First-strand cDNA was synthesized from all RNA with the Mint cDNA synthesis kit, primed by a TRBC-specific oligonucleotide. After uracil-DNA glycosylase treatment, a first 18-cycle PCR used universal primers M1SS and BC2_uni_R on all cDNA. The paper's processing steps were these. Each sample was normalized by randomly selecting 1 million high-quality reads, each carrying a distinct molecular identifier. Instead of being binned into consensus sequences, reads that shared molecular identifiers were thrown out. MiTCR, run with a Q25 quality threshold and the strictest error-elimination algorithm, handled CDR3 identification, clonotype clustering and error correction. A nonparametric unseen species model with Euler transformation was used to estimate a lower bound on total TCR beta diversity. In TCRdb, the public reads were trimmed at Q25 with fastp and aligned with MiXCR, with productive beta chains retained. Under each unique CDR3 protein, matching rows form one entry showing the most common genes and DNA. It is TCRdb's table, rather than the study itself, that gives the V and J calls and clone size. The sample table lists some 1,800,000 distinct CDR3 sequences, approximately 40% of them with a count of one. The ten biggest clones cover roughly 24% of the sample.

Sequenced material: blood. The TCR originated in a human donor in good health.

The nucleotides are TGTGCCAGCAGCTTTAGGGGATTTGGCTACACCTTC. The encoded protein is CASSFRGFGYTF. The rearranged segments are TRBV5-8 and TRBJ1-2; TRBD1 is possibly the D segment (5 matching bases). The germline V gene supplies CDR1 SGHTS and CDR2 YDEGEE. V and J lose 2 bases and 7 bases, and a span of 9 bases separates them. The CDR3 measures 12 amino acids from cysteine to phenylalanine. The read is trimmed to its CDR3 DNA, 36 bases read in frame from base 1.